The present T cell receptor (beta chain) was sequenced within a study of blood T cell repertoires in COVID-19 (dated by TCRdb to 2018 to 2021). About the full investigation: The collaborator samples originated in the United States, Italy and Spain and spanned the acute and convalescent phases of COVID-19. Sample metadata almost always included a de-identified subject ID, COVID-19 status, age in years and sex. HLA class I and class II types, where available, came from metadata supplied by the sample provider rather than from assay-based typing. Subjects who had been exposed to COVID-19, were actively infected with it, or had recovered from it provided the deeply sampled blood TCRbeta repertoires that made up the dataset. Samples came from the ongoing ImmuneRACE study (first 160 participants) plus 1,254 subjects from 6 global collaborators. The material from the prospective study consisted of cDNA or gDNA derived from T cells, B-cell-depleted T cells, or PBMCs. The repertoires were released in a freely available public database intended as a resource for research on the immune response to SARS-CoV-2. Overall study results and their limits: Clinical and demographic metadata were provided uncurated, with the amount varying by source and participant.

As concerns this clone: No cognate antigen has been identified for it. Base qualities are not provided; no much larger clone lies one nucleotide away.

Another Seattle source contributed samples from volunteer blood donors who had recovered from COVID-19. Whole blood was collected in K2EDTA tubes by collaborating institutions according to the institutions' own protocols. For TCRbeta analysis, collaborator samples were shipped as frozen whole blood, as isolated PBMCs, or as DNA extracted from either sample type. Inclusive of the bounding cysteine and phenylalanine, the CDR3 is 16 residues long. Only CDR3 DNA remains: 48 bases, in frame from the first base. CDR1 is given as SEHNR and CDR2 as FQNEAQ, both from the germline V gene (reference sequence). Relative to germline, V is missing 3 bases and J is missing 6 bases, with 8 bases of the junction outside any gene match. The immunoSEQ Assay, a bias-controlled multiplex PCR, was used to amplify TCRbeta CDR3 regions from genomic DNA. On the authors' methods: The number of nucleated cells in each sample was estimated by amplification of reference gene primers within the assay. To quantify the absolute abundance of each unique TCRbeta CDR3 rearrangement, sequence reads were collapsed and filtered. For each sample, productive Simpson clonality was calculated as the square root of Simpson's diversity index across productive rearrangements. The clones in this table, taken by TCRdb from immuneACCESS, are in-frame only. Not every clone is retained; where verified, under half of the shortfall comes from an unresolved V gene, and the cause of the rest is unknown. V and J calls and clone size are those listed in that table; D and trimming were worked out from the DNA. The sample table contains over 200,000 clones; only one count was recorded for about 90% of them. The ten largest clones represent around 12% of the sample.

Material for sequencing was peripheral blood. The rearranged segments are TRBV7-9 and TRBJ2-2, and 9 junctional nucleotides match TRBD1. The source of this sequence is a woman aged 18-30 years who had recovered from COVID-19. The CDR3 protein is CASSFGGTGPPGELFF. The bases read TGTGCCAGCAGCTTTGGCGGGACAGGGCCACCCGGGGAGCTGTTTTTT.